This TCR beta chain was obtained from a study of shared T cell receptors in the human thymus. Clones were read by immunoSEQ multiplex PCR, and TCRdb kept only the in-frame ones, dropping some. The sample consists of hundreds of thousands of clones, around 87% of them appearing once. Trimming removed 8 bases from V and 8 bases from J; junction bases left unmatched: 14. CDR1 and CDR2 (germline): LNHDA, SQIVND (reference sequence). The CDR3 spans 16 residues. Another study also made use of these data, one on human thymus T cells. That study adds: Each of the donors was a healthy Finnish infant who was undergoing open corrective cardiac surgery for congenital heart defects. Obtained as resections during corrective heart surgery, the thymus tissue was then studied. Related work found strong thymic repertoire overlap between unrelated individuals.

The specimen was thymocytes. This chain uses TRBV19 with TRBJ1-4, with 10 nucleotides matching TRBD1. The sequence was collected from a boy in the first two years of life with a congenital heart defect. Here the CDR3 DNA reads TGTGCCAGTCTAGGGACAGGGGTTTATGGAGCGGAAAAACTGTTTTTT. Translation: CASLGTGVYGAEKLFF.